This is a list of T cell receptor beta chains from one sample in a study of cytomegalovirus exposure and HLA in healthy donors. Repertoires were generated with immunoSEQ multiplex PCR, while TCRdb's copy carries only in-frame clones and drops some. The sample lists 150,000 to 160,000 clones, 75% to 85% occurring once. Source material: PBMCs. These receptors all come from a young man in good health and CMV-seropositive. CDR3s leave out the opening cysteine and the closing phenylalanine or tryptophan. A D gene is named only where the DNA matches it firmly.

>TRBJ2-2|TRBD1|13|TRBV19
ASSTGTGISGELF
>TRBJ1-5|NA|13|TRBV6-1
ASIKSPNSNQPQH
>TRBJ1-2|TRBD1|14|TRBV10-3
AISSGTGGFSYGYT
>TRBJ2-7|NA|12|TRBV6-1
ASIPAGSSYEQY
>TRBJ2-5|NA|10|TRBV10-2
ASSGGSETQY
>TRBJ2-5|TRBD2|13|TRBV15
ATSPRPPGGETQY
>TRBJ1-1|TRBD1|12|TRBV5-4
AQQGDGKNTEAF
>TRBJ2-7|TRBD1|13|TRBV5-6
ASSTNPTGNYEQY
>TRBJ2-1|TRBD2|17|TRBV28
ASSLWKLTSGRGYNEQF
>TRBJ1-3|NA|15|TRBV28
ASSLTDNGRRGNTIY
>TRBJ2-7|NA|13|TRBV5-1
ASSWQGPPSYEQY
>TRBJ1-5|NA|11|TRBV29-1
SVSGDGNQPQH
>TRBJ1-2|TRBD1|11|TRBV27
ASSSLDRAGYT
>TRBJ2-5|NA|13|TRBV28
ASSLYGRGQETQY
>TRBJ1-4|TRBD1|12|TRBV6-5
ATRTGTGAEKLF
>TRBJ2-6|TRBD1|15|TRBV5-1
ASSEGQGPSGANVLT
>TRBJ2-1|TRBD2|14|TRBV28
ASSQVEGGSYNEQF
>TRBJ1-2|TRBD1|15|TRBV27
ASSLSTRTGYNYGYT
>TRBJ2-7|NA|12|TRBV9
ASSVAGNTYEQY
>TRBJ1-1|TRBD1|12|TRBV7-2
ASSLRQGPTEAF
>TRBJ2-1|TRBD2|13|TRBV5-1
ASSPEAGPYNEQF
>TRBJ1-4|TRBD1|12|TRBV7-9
ASSLGQINEKLF
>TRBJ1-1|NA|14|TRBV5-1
ASSTDYFGVNTEAF
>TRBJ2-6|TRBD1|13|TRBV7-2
ASSLTGAGANVLT
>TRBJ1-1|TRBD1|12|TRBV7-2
ASSWRDSNTEAF
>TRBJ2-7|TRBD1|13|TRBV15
ATSGETGGRVEQY
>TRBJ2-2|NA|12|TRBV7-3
ASSSQTERGELF
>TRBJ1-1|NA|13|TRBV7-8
ASSSSLGMNTEAF
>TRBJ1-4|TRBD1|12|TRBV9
ASSVGQGPAVLF
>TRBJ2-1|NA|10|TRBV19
ASNTGGRPQF
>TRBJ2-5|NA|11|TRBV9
ASSVGDAETQY
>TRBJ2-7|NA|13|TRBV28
ASSNREFRPNEQY
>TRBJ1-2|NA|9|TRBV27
ASRGDYGYT
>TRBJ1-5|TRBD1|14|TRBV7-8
ASSTPGGGGNQPQH
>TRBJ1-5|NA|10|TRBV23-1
ASSQSCQRGH
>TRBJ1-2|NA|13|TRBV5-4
ASSLTGNSRRGYT
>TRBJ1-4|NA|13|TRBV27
ASSSLDSHNEKLF